This T cell receptor beta chain came from a study of blood T cell repertoires in COVID-19. About the research overall: T cells, B-cell-depleted T cells, or PBMCs supplied cDNA or gDNA.

This clone was observed a handful of times. In germline, CDR1 is SGHTA, CDR2 FQGTGA. Trimming pared 2 bases from V and 0 bases from J, leaving 7 bases between. CDR3 length: 14 residues. Sequencing used immunoSEQ multiplex PCR; TCRdb keeps in-frame clones, though not all of them. The data show 30,000 to 40,000 clones, about 80% seen once. Sequencing used peripheral blood. The sequence derives from an elderly man with acute or convalescent COVID-19. The rearrangement joins TRBV7-3 to TRBJ1-1; D remains unclear. The CDR3 sequence: CASSLGQLNTEAFF. CDR3 coding DNA: TGTGCCAGCAGCTTAGGCCAGTTGAACACTGAAGCTTTCTTT.